This TCR beta chain is drawn from a study of glioma-infiltrating T cells after dendritic cell vaccination. Findings of the study overall: Longer survival after dendritic cell vaccination followed higher pretreatment TIL content.

This sample's time point: after dendritic cell vaccination, including at tumor progression/relapse. Patients had residual fresh-frozen tumor tissue and more than two years of survival data. Blood PBMC samples: pre-vaccination, two weeks post third vaccination, and at tumor progression. With regard to this clone: Its antigen is still unknown.

From germline, CDR1 is SGHTA and CDR2 FQGTGA. CDR3 length: 15 amino acids. Deletions cut 1 base from V and 1 base from J, with 10 bases between. Repertoires were generated with immunoSEQ multiplex PCR, while TCRdb's copy carries only in-frame clones and drops some. The table shows about 76,000 clones, with roughly 91% occurring only once. The TCR sequence derives from a human donor with glioblastoma. The gene calls are TRBV7-3 and TRBJ1-1, with unresolved D. Sequenced material: blood, taken after dendritic cell vaccination. CDR3 loop: CASSLRALTNTEAFF. The CDR3 DNA is TGTGCCAGCAGCTTAAGGGCGCTGACGAACACTGAAGCTTTCTTT.